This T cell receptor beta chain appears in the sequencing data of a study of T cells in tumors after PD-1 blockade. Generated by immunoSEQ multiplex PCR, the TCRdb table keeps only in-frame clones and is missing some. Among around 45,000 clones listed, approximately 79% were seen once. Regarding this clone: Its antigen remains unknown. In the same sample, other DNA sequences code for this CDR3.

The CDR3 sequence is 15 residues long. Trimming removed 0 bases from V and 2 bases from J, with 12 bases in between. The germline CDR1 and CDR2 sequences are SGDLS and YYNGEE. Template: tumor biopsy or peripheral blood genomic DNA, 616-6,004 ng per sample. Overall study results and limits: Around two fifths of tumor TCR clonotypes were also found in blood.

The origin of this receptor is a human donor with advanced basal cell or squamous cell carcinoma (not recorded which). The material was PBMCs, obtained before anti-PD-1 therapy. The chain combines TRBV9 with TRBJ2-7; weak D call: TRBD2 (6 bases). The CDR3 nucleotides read TGTGCCAGCAGCGTAGGCGGGGACGGACCCTACGAGCAGTACTTC. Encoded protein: CASSVGGDGPYEQYF.